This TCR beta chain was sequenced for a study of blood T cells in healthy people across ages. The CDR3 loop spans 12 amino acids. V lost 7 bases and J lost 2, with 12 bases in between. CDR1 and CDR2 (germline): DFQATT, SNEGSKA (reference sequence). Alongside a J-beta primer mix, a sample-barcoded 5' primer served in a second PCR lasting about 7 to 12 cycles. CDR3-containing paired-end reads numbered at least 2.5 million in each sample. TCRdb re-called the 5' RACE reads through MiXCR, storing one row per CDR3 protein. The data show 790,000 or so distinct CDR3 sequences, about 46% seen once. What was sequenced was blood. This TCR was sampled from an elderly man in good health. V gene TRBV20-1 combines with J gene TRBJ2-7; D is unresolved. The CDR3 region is CSVPEQTYEQYF. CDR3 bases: TGCAGTGTCCCGGAGCAGACCTACGAGCAGTACTTC.